These 3 T cell receptor beta chains were sequenced from one sample in a study of Tregs in tolerant kidney transplant recipients. TCRdb's copy holds only in-frame clones and misses some; the assay was immunoSEQ multiplex PCR. Its clone listing holds tens of thousands of clones. Recipients received nonmyeloablative bone marrow transplants from related graft donors, with transient mixed chimerism. This material consisted of CD4+ T cells from blood (PBMCs), taken 24 months after the transplant. These receptors were taken from a human patient who received a combined kidney and bone marrow transplant. Part of the T cells may come from the graft donor.

A word on this clone: The read falls 3 residues short of the CDR3 end, and the missing part is taken from the germline J gene. The rearrangement links TRBV19 to TRBJ1-1, with D maybe TRBD1 (5 bases). V was cut by 4 bases and J by 1 base, with 10 bases left in between. The CDR3 length is 14 residues. The germline V gene encodes CDR1 LNHDA and CDR2 SQIVND (reference sequence). Incomplete CDR3 DNA: TGTGCCAGTAGTACAGGGAGGGGGAACACTGAA. Residues: CASSTGRGNTE. In full, the CDR3 is CASSTGRGNTEAFF. The full variable domain, rest sourced from reference TRBV19 and TRBJ1-1, is DGGITQSPKYLFRKEGQNVTLSCEQNLNHDAMYWYRQDPGQGLRLIYYSQIVNDFQKGDIAEGYSVSREKKESFPLTVTSAQKNPTAFYLCASSTGRGNTEAFFGQGTRLTVV.

Concerning this clone itself: The read falls 3 residues short of the CDR3 end, and the missing part is taken from the germline J gene. The V gene is TRBV7-8, the J gene TRBJ2-7, with D possibly matching TRBD1 (5 bases). This CDR3 region has 14 residues. The V end was cut by 1 base, the J end by 4 bases, with 11 bases between. Germline lookup yields CDR1 SGHVS and CDR2 FQNEAQ. CDR3 amino acids: CASSLGRAEYEQYF. Incomplete CDR3 DNA: TGTGCCAGCAGCTTAGGCAGGGCGGAGTACGAG. Using reference TRBV7-8 and TRBJ2-7 for the parts outside the CDR3, the full variable domain is GAGVSQSPRYKVAKRGQDVALRCDPISGHVSLFWYQQALGQGPEFLTYFQNEAQLDKSGLPSDRFFAERPEGSVSTLKIQRTQQEDSAVYLCASSLGRAEYEQYFGPGTRLTVT.

For this clone: Read data end 3 residues before the CDR3 end; the end is taken from the germline J gene. The chain joins TRBV5-1 to TRBJ2-2, with TRBD1 matching over 7 bases. Per the germline V gene, CDR1 is SGHRS and CDR2 is YFSETQ. V lost 3 bases, J lost 0 bases, and 2 bases stayed unmatched. The length of the CDR3 is 15 residues. The CDR3 loop reads CASSWGQTNTGELFF. The sequenced part of the CDR3 DNA is TGCGCCAGCAGCTGGGGACAGACGAACACCGGGGAG. The variable domain in full, with the rest retrieved from reference TRBV5-1 and TRBJ2-2, is KAGVTQTPRYLIKTRGQQVTLSCSPISGHRSVSWYQQTPGQGLQFLFEYFSETQRNKGNFPGRFSGRQFSNSRSEMNVSTLELGDSALYLCASSWGQTNTGELFFGEGSRLTVL.